The clone carrying this T cell receptor (beta chain) appeared a few times. TCRdb reprocessed the RT-PCR reads via MiXCR and lists one record per CDR3 protein. This table has more than 600,000 distinct CDR3 sequences, 14% appearing once. V gave up 5 bases and J gave up 4 bases; unmatched junction bases: 7. Germline lookup yields CDR1 SGHAT and CDR2 FQNNGV. This CDR3 contains 15 residues. Input material: memory CD4+ T cells from blood. The V call is TRBV11-2, the J call TRBJ2-1, with 8 bases fitting TRBD1. The sequence was collected from a female donor in good health, serving as a healthy control. CDR3 sequence reads: CASSPLRTGYNEQFF. The CDR3, as DNA: TGTGCCAGCAGCCCTCTCCGGACAGGGTACAATGAGCAGTTCTTC.